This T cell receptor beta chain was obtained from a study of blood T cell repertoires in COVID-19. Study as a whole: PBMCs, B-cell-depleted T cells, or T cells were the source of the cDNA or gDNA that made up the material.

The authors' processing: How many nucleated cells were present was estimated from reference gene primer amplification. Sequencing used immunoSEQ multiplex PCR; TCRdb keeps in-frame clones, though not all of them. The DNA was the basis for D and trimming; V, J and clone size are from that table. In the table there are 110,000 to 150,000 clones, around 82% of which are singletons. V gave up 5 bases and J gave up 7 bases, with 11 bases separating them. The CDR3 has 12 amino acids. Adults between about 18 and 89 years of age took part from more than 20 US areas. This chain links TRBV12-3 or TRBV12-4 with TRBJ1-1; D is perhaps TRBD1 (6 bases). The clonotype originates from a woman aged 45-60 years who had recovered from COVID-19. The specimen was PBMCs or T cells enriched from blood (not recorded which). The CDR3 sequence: CASSAGVGEAFF. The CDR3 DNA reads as TGTGCCAGCAGTGCAGGGGTCGGTGAAGCTTTCTTT.